This TCR beta chain was obtained from a study of monozygotic twins with inflammatory bowel disease. Study conclusions and caveats: Researchers report that IBD patients shared fewer clonotypes with others than healthy twins, especially amid disease activity. Among IBD patients, TCRbeta diversity (inverse Simpson) was lower than in healthy co-twins.

With no T cell sorting beforehand, total RNA was isolated from whole blood. On this clonotype itself: Antigen unknown.

TCRdb re-analyzed the 5' RACE reads; it lists each CDR3 protein once, without DNA. The sample has under 150,000 distinct CDR3 sequences; the top ten hold 2.4%. The CDR3 has 14 residues. The germline V gene has CDR1 LNHNV and CDR2 YYDKDF (reference sequence). This TCR derives from a human donor with ulcerative colitis or Crohn's disease, or a healthy co-twin of an affected twin (not recorded which). The source material was blood. V is TRBV15 and J is TRBJ2-7; TCRdb picks TRBD1, but there is no DNA to check that call. The CDR3 loop reads CATSKPGQGYEQYF.